Below are 26 T cell receptor beta chains sequenced from a single sample in a study of post-analysis software for immune sequencing data. Study conclusions and caveats: Among four to six TRBV segments more frequent in patients than controls were TRBV5-6, TRBV5-1 and TRBV20-1.

The antigens for these receptors are not known. Researchers reported that TCR beta cDNA libraries carried unique molecular identifiers. TCRdb used MiXCR to reprocess the PCR reads, holding one entry per CDR3 protein. This sample has approximately 730,000 distinct CDR3 sequences, with 25% to 30% found just once. Sequencing input: blood. The receptors stem from a girl between 10 and 17 years old with multiple sclerosis.

V gene TRBV6-5 combines with J gene TRBJ1-2; 8 bases map to TRBD1. This CDR3 has 16 amino acids. J gave up 7 bases and V 0 bases, and 10 bases lay outside the gene matches. CDR1 is MNHEY and CDR2 is SVGAGI in the germline V gene. CDR3 region: CASSYSFPQGAAGYTF. The CDR3 DNA follows: TGTGCCAGCAGTTACTCGTTCCCTCAGGGGGCGGCTGGCTACACCTTC.

V usage is TRBV20-1 and J usage is TRBJ1-1, with TRBD1 as a possible D gene (5 bases). V was clipped by 8 bases and J by 9 bases, with 13 bases between them. The CDR3 loop spans 10 amino acids. Germline CDR1 is DFQATT and CDR2 is SNEGSKA (reference sequence). The CDR3 DNA follows: TGCAGTACTTCAGGGTTTCAAGCTTTCTTT. It is translated as CSTSGFQAFF.

This clonotype was found a few times. This rearrangement joins TRBV5-1 to TRBJ2-1; 7 bases map to TRBD1. CDR3 length: 14 residues. J was trimmed by 3 bases and V by 3 bases; bases with no gene match: 3. The germline CDR1 and CDR2 sequences are SGHRS and YFSETQ. The CDR3 coding sequence is TGCGCCAGCAGCTCCGGACAGGACTACAATGAGCAGTTCTTC. It encodes CASSSGQDYNEQFF.

This rearrangement joins TRBV7-9 to TRBJ2-1, with D tentatively TRBD2 (6 bases). CDR3 length: 12 residues. Germline CDR1 is SEHNR and CDR2 is FQNEAQ (reference sequence). Trimming took off 6 bases at V and 8 bases at J, with 11 bases between the two ends. CDR3 coding DNA: TGTGCCAGCAGAAGCGGGTACGATGAGCAGTTCTTC. It yields the protein CASRSGYDEQFF.

This clonotype was picked up a small number of times. The chain carries TRBV6-1 and TRBJ1-2; 7 bases align to TRBD1. V gave up 8 bases and J gave up 3 bases; unmatched junction bases: 21. CDR1 and CDR2 (germline): MNHNS, SASEGT. The CDR3 has 18 residues. CDR3 DNA sequence: TGTGCCAGCGGGCTGAGAGGTTGGAGACAGGGTATCGACTATGGCTACACCTTC. The encoded protein is CASGLRGWRQGIDYGYTF.

The chain joins TRBV20-1 to TRBJ2-4, with 7 bases identical to TRBD1. The DNA end is more similar to TRBJ2-7, so the J call may be wrong. The CDR3 is 15 amino acids. CDR1 is DFQATT and CDR2 is SNEGSKA in the germline V gene (reference sequence). CDR3 sequence reads: CSARDGTANSYEQYF. In DNA, the CDR3 is TGCAGTGCTAGAGACGGGACAGCCAACTCCTACGAGCAGTACTTC.

J is TRBJ1-2 and V is TRBV10-3, with D unresolved. The V gene lost 3 bases and the J gene lost 1 base, with 3 bases spanning the gap. Germline CDR1 and CDR2: ENHRY and SYGVKD. This CDR3 is 12 amino acids long. The CDR3: CAISDLNYGYTF. CDR3 nucleotides: TGTGCCATCAGTGACCTTAACTATGGCTACACCTTC.

The CDR3: CASSPTSGTGGSIKFF. CDR3 DNA: TGTGCCAGCAGCCCAACTAGCGGGACAGGTGGGTCGATCAAGTTCTTC. The chain couples TRBV25-1 to TRBJ2-1; TRBD2 matches 10 bases. The germline CDR1 and CDR2 sequences are MGHDK and SYGVNS. The CDR3 spans 16 residues. The J segment lost 14 bases and the V segment lost 6 bases, leaving 19 bases of the junction unmatched.

Only a few counts were recorded for this clonotype. The gene calls are TRBV19 and TRBJ2-3; 7 positions match TRBD1. Germline CDR1 LNHDA, CDR2 SQIVND (reference sequence). The CDR3 is 14 amino acids. Trimming took 5 bases from V and 2 from J; bases not matched to a gene: 4. The CDR3 nucleotides read TGTGCCAGTAGTGCACAGGGGCTCACAGATACGCAGTATTTT. Translation gives CASSAQGLTDTQYF.

The CDR3 DNA reads as TGTGCCAGCAGCTCCGGGACAGGGATGGTCAAACTGTTTTTT. Its translation: CASSSGTGMVKLFF. The chain links TRBV5-5 to TRBJ1-4; 9 nucleotides line up with TRBD1. The CDR3 consists of 14 residues. With 3 bases clipped from V and 11 bases from J, the junction kept 8 bases outside the gene matches. CDR1 SGHKS and CDR2 YYEKEE come from the germline V gene (reference sequence).

Only a few counts were recorded for this clonotype. The rearrangement joins TRBV5-1 to TRBJ1-1; TRBD1 might be the D (6 bases). Trimming cost V 5 bases and J 0 bases, with 11 bases left between them. The CDR3 is 14 residues long. Germline V gene sequence: CDR1 SGHRS, CDR2 YFSETQ. CDR3 in amino acids: CASRRQAMNTEAFF. The CDR3 DNA is TGCGCCAGCAGAAGACAGGCAATGAACACTGAAGCTTTCTTT. The variable domain in full, with the rest retrieved from reference TRBV5-1 and TRBJ1-1, is KAGVTQTPRYLIKTRGQQVTLSCSPISGHRSVSWYQQTPGQGLQFLFEYFSETQRNKGNFPGRFSGRQFSNSRSEMNVSTLELGDSALYLCASRRQAMNTEAFFGQGTRLTVV.

In this sample, this clonotype turned up a few times. The chain is built from TRBV11-2 and TRBJ1-2, with D tentatively TRBD1 (5 bases). The germline gives CDR1 SGHAT, CDR2 FQNNGV. There are 15 residues in the CDR3. Trimming left V 3 bases short and J 8 bases short, with 19 bases between. CDR3 DNA: TGTGCCAGCAGCTTCCCTGACAGATTCCTATCCGGCTACACCTTC. Translated, it gives CASSFPDRFLSGYTF.

The CDR3 here is CASSPAWGEQFF. The CDR3, as DNA: TGTGCCAGCAGCCCCGCGTGGGGTGAGCAGTTCTTC. The gene calls are TRBV12-3 or TRBV12-4 and TRBJ2-1; D call uncertain. The CDR3 has 12 residues. Trimming cost V 6 bases and J 9 bases, with 12 bases left between them.

The chain carries TRBV20-1 and TRBJ2-7; 11 bases are a match to TRBD2. The V and J ends lost 1 base and 3 bases, in that order; junction bases with no gene match: 5. The length of the CDR3 is 15 residues. Germline V gene lookup returns CDR1 DFQATT and CDR2 SNEGSKA (reference sequence). CDR3 sequence: CSARVLLAGVYEQYF. CDR3 DNA: TGCAGTGCTAGAGTCCTACTAGCGGGAGTCTACGAGCAGTACTTC.

This clonotype came up a few times. This chain joins TRBV5-5 and TRBJ2-7, with D perhaps TRBD2 (7 bases). The germline V and J ends were trimmed by 4 bases and 0 bases, with 20 bases remaining between them. The CDR3 has 17 amino acids. CDR1 is SGHKS, CDR2 YYEKEE, per germline (reference sequence). The CDR3 spells CASSPRGAESTSYEQYF. CDR3 DNA: TGTGCCAGCAGCCCACGGGGGGCAGAAAGTACCTCCTACGAGCAGTACTTC.

This clonotype was seen a few times. This chain uses TRBV20-1 with TRBJ2-1, with 8 positions matching TRBD1. Germline loops: CDR1 DFQATT, CDR2 SNEGSKA (reference sequence). Germline trimming cut 2 bases from V and 7 bases from J; bases unmatched to any gene: 13. CDR3 size: 16 residues. CDR3 sequence reads: CSARSRRRTGQNEQFF. In DNA form, the CDR3 reads TGCAGTGCTAGATCCAGGCGAAGGACAGGGCAGAATGAGCAGTTCTTC.

The V call is TRBV29-1, the J call TRBJ1-5; a weak D match, TRBD1 (5 bases). Germline CDR1 SQVTM, CDR2 ANQGSEA. This CDR3 has 12 residues. V was shortened by 4 bases and J by 2 bases, with 6 bases between the two germline ends. CDR3 DNA sequence: TGCAGCGTTGCAGGGCGCAATCAGCCCCAGCATTTT. Its translation is CSVAGRNQPQHF.

The J gene is TRBJ1-5, the V gene TRBV7-8; TRBD1 agrees at 8 bases. CDR1 and CDR2 (germline): SGHVS, FQNEAQ. Trimming cost V 5 bases and J 10 bases; bases outside gene matches: 16. The CDR3 is 16 residues long. CDR3 residues: CASSLRQGHPQGPQHF. The CDR3 nucleotides are TGTGCCAGCAGCCTAAGACAGGGGCACCCCCAAGGCCCCCAGCATTTT.

The chain uses TRBV7-2 and TRBJ1-2; D is undetermined. The CDR3 totals 14 residues. Trimming pared 5 bases from V and 2 bases from J, leaving 12 bases between. Germline V lookup: CDR1 SGHTA, CDR2 FQGNSA. The CDR3 DNA reads TGTGCCAGCAGCCCTTACGACCGAAACTATGGCTACACCTTC. Its protein is CASSPYDRNYGYTF.

The rearrangement uses TRBV15 and TRBJ2-3; D not certain. This CDR3 has 12 residues. The germline V and J ends were trimmed by 5 bases and 7 bases, with 10 bases remaining between them. Germline lookup yields CDR1 LNHNV and CDR2 YYDKDF (reference sequence). The CDR3 loop reads CATSENSHTQYF. The CDR3 DNA follows: TGTGCCACCAGCGAGAATTCCCATACGCAGTATTTT.

J is TRBJ2-3 and V is TRBV29-1; weak D call: TRBD2 (6 bases). The germline V and J ends were trimmed by 4 bases and 9 bases, with 17 bases remaining between them. Germline CDR1 reads SQVTM; CDR2 reads ANQGSEA. The length of the CDR3 is 13 residues. The CDR3 is CSVVGGEVRTQYF. Here the CDR3 DNA reads TGCAGCGTTGTCGGAGGGGAGGTGAGGACGCAGTATTTT.

V and J are TRBV27 and TRBJ1-2; no reliable D call. CDR1 MNHEY and CDR2 SMNVEV come from the germline V gene (reference sequence). Trimming pared 2 bases from V and 0 bases from J, leaving 10 bases between. The CDR3 extends over 15 amino acids. CDR3 region: CASSLEGFANYGYTF. The CDR3 DNA reads as TGTGCCAGCAGTTTAGAAGGATTCGCTAACTATGGCTACACCTTC.

The chain combines TRBV5-1 with TRBJ2-5, with 10 positions matching TRBD1. The CDR3 is made up of 16 amino acids. V shed 0 bases, J shed 11 bases, and the junction held 13 bases outside the gene matches. Germline loops: CDR1 SGHRS, CDR2 YFSETQ. The CDR3 DNA follows: TGCGCCAGCAGCTTGGGTTTGGGGACAGGGGCTCGGGAGCAGTACTTC. It specifies CASSLGLGTGAREQYF.

This chain uses TRBV29-1 with TRBJ1-5; D might be TRBD1 (5 bases). The germline V gene has CDR1 SQVTM and CDR2 ANQGSEA. V dropped 6 bases and J dropped 0 bases, with 18 bases sitting between them. The CDR3 consists of 16 residues. CDR3 nucleotides: TGCAGCGTCGACAGAGGGCCGATCTATAGCAATCAGCCCCAGCATTTT. This encodes CSVDRGPIYSNQPQHF.

This clonotype appeared a few times. V and J are TRBV12-3 or TRBV12-4 and TRBJ2-7, with TRBD1 matching 8 bases. V trimming: 8 bases; J trimming: 7 bases; junction bases outside the gene matches: 13. The CDR3 runs 14 residues. The CDR3, as DNA: TGTGCCAGCGGACCGGGACAGGACCTCCGTGAGCAGTACTTC. It specifies CASGPGQDLREQYF.

The V call is TRBV20-1, the J call TRBJ2-3, with 9 bases matching TRBD1. Looked up from germline, CDR1 is DFQATT and CDR2 is SNEGSKA (reference sequence). The CDR3 is 15 residues long. Unmatched junction bases numbered 7, after V lost 2 bases and J lost 4 bases. The CDR3 coding sequence is TGCAGTGCTAGACAAGACAGGGGGGAATCAGATACGCAGTATTTT. Its protein product is CSARQDRGESDTQYF.